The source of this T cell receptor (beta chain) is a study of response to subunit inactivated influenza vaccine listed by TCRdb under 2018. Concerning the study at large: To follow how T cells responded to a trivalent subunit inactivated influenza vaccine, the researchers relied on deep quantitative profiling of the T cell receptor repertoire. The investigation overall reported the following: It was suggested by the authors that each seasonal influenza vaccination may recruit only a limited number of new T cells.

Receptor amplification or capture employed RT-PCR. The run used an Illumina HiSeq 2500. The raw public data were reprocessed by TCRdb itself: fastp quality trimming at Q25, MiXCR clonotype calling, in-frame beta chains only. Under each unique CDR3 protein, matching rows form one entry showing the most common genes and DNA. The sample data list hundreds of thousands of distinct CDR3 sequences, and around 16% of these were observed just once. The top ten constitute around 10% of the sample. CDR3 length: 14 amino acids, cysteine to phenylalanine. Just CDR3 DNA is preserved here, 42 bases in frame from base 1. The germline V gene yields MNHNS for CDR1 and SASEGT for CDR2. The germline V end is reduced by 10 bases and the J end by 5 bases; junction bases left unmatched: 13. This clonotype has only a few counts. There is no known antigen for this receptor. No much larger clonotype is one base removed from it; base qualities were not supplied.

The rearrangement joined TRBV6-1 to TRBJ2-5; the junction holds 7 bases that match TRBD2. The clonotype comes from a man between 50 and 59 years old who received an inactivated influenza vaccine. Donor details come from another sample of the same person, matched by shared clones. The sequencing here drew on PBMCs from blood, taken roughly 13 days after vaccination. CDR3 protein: CATSARGDGETQYF. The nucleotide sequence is TGTGCCACCTCCGCCCGGGGGGATGGGGAGACCCAGTACTTC.